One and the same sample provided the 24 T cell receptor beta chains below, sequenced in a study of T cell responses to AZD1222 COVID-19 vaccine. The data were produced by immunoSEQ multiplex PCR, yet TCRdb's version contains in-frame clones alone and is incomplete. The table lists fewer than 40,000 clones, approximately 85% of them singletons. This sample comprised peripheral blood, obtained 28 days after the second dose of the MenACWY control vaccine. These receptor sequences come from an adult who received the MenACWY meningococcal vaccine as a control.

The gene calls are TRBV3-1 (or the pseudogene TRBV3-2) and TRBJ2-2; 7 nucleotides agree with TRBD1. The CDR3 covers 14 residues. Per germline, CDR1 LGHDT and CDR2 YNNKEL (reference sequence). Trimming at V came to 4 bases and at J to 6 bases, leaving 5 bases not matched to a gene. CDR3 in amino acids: CASSRRQGPGELFF. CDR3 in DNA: TGTGCCAGCAGCCGTCGACAGGGTCCCGGGGAGCTGTTTTTT.

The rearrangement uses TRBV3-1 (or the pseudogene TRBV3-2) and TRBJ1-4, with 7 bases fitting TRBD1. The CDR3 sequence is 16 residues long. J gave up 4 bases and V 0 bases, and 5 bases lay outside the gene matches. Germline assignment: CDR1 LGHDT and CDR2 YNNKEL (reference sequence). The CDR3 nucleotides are TGTGCCAGCAGCCAAGACGTTTCAGGGGGTAATGAAAAACTGTTTTTT. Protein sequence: CASSQDVSGGNEKLFF.

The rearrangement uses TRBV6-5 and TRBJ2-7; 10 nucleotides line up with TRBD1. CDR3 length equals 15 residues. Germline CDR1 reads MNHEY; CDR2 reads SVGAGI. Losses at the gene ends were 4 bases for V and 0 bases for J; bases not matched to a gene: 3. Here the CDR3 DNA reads TGTGCCAGCAGTTCCCGGACAGGGGGCTCCTACGAGCAGTACTTC. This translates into CASSSRTGGSYEQYF.

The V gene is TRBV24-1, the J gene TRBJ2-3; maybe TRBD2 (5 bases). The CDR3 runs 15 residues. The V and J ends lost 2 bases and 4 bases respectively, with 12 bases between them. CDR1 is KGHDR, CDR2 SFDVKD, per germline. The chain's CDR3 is CATSDWQLASDTQYF. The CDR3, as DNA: TGTGCCACCAGTGATTGGCAGCTAGCATCAGATACGCAGTATTTT.

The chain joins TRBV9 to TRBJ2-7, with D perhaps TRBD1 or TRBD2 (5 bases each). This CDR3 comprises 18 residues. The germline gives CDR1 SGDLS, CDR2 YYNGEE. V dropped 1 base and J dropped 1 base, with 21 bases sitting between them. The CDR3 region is CASSVSGQVGDKSYEQYF. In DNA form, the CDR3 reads TGTGCCAGCAGCGTATCGGGGCAGGTCGGGGATAAGTCCTACGAGCAGTACTTC.

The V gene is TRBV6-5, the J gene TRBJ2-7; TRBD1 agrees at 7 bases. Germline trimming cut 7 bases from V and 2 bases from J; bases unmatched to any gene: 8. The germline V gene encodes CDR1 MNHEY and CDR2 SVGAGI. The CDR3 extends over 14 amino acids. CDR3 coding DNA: TGTGCCAGCAAGGGCAGGGACAGACCCTACGAGCAGTACTTC. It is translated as CASKGRDRPYEQYF.

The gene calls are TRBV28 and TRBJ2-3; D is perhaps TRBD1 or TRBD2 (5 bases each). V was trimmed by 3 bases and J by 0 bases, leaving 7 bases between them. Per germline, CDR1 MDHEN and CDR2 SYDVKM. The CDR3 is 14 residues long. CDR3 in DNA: TGTGCCAGCAGTTTTGGGGGAAGCACAGATACGCAGTATTTT. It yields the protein CASSFGGSTDTQYF.

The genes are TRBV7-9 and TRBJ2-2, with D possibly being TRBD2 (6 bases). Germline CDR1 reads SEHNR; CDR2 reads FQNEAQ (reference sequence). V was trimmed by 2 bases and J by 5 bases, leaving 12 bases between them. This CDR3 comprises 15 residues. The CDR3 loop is CASSLPRAGTGELFF. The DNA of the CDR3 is TGTGCCAGCAGCTTACCGAGGGCGGGGACCGGGGAGCTGTTTTTT.

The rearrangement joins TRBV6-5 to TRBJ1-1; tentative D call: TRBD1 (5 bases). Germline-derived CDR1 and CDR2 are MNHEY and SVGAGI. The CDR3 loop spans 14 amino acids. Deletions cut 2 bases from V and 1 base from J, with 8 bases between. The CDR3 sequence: CASSYGQGNTEAFF. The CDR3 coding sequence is TGTGCCAGCAGTTACGGGCAGGGGAACACTGAAGCTTTCTTT.

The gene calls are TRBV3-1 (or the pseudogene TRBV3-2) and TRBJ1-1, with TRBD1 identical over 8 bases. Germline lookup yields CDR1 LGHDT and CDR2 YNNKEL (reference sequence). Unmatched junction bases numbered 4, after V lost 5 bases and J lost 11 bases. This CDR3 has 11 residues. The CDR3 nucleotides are TGTGCCAGCAGCACAGGGGGGAGGGCTTTCTTT. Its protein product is CASSTGGRAFF.

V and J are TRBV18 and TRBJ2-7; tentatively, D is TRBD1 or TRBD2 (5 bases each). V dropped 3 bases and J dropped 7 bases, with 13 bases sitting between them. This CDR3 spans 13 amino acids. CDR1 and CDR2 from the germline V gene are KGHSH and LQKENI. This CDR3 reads CASSPSRDEEQYF. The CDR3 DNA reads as TGTGCCAGCTCACCGAGTAGGGACGAGGAGCAGTACTTC.

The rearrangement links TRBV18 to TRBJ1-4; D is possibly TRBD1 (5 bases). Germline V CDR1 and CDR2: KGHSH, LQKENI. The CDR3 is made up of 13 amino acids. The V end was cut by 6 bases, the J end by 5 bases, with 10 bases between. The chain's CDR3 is CASSAGQNEKLFF. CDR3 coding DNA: TGTGCCAGCTCCGCAGGGCAGAATGAAAAACTGTTTTTT.

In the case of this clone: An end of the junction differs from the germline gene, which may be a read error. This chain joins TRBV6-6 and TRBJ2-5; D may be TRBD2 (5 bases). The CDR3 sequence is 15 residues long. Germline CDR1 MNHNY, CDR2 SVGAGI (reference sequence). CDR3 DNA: TGTGCCAGCAGTTACTCGAACCCCCACGGGGAGAACCAGTACTTC. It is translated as CASSYSNPHGENQYF.

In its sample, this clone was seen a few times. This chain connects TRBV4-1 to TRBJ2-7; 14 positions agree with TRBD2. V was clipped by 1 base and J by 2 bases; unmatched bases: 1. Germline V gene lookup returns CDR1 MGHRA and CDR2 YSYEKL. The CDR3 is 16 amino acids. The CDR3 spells CASSQVGLAGAYEQYF. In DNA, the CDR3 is TGCGCCAGCAGCCAAGTGGGACTAGCGGGAGCCTACGAGCAGTACTTC.

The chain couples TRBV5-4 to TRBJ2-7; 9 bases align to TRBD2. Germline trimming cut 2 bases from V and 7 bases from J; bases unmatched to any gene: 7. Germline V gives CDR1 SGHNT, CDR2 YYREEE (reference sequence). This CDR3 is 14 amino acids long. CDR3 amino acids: CASSFEVAGAEQYF. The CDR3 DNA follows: TGTGCCAGCAGCTTCGAGGTAGCGGGAGCGGAGCAGTACTTC. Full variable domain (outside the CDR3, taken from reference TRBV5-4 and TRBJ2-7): ETGVTQSPTHLIKTRGQQVTLRCSSQSGHNTVSWYQQALGQGPQFIFQYYREEENGRGNFPPRFSGLQFPNYSSELNVNALELDDSALYLCASSFEVAGAEQYFGPGTRLTVT.

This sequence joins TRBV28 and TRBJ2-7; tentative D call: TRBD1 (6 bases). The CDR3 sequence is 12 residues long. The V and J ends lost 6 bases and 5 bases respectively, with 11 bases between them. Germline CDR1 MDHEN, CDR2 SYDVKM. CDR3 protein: CASSETGHEQYF. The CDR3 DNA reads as TGTGCCAGCAGCGAGACAGGACACGAGCAGTACTTC. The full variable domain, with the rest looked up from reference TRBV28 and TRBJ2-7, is DVKVTQSSRYLVKRTGEKVFLECVQDMDHENMFWYRQDPGLGLRLIYFSYDVKMKEKGDIPEGYSVSREKKERFSLILESASTNQTSMYLCASSETGHEQYFGPGTRLTVT.

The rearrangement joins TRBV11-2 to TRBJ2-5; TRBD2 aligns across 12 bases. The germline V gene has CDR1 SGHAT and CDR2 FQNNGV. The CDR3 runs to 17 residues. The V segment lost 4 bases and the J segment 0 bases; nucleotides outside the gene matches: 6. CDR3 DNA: TGTGCCAGCAGCTGGGGGCTAGCGGGAGGGTACCAAGAGACCCAGTACTTC. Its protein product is CASSWGLAGGYQETQYF.

This CDR3 is CASKRGQGSTGELFF. CDR3 DNA: TGTGCCAGTAAGAGAGGTCAGGGTAGTACCGGGGAGCTGTTTTTT. This chain links TRBV19 with TRBJ2-2, with a possible D match to TRBD1 (5 bases). The CDR3 is 15 amino acids. V lost 7 bases and J lost 5, with 17 bases in between. Germline values: CDR1 LNHDA, CDR2 SQIVND (reference sequence).

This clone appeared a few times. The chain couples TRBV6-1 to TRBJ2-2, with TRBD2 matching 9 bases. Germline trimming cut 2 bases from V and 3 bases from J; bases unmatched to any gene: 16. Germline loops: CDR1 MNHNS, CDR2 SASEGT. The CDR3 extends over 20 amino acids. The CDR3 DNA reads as TGTGCCAGCAGTGAACCTCCGGGACCGAGGACTAGCGTGTACACCGGGGAGCTGTTTTTT. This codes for CASSEPPGPRTSVYTGELFF.

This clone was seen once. CDR3 protein: CASSQEWRADTQYF. In DNA, the CDR3 is TGTGCCAGCAGCCAAGAATGGAGGGCAGATACGCAGTATTTT. The chain recombines TRBV14 with TRBJ2-3, with D tentatively TRBD2 (6 bases). The CDR3 extends over 14 amino acids. Germline CDR1 and CDR2: SGHDN and FVKESK. V lost 0 bases and J 4 bases, leaving 8 bases between the germline ends.

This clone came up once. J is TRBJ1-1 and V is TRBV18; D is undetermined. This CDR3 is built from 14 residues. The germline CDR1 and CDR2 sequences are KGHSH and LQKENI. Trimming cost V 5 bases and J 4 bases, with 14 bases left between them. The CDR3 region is CASSKTRGRTEAFF. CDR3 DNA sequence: TGTGCCAGCTCAAAGACCCGAGGGCGCACTGAAGCTTTCTTT.

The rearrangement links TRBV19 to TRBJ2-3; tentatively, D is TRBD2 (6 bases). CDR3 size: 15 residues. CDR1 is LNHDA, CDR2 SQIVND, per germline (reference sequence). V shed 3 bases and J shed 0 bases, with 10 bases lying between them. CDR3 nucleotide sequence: TGTGCCAGTAGTATCGACGGGACTAGCACAGATACGCAGTATTTT. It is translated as CASSIDGTSTDTQYF. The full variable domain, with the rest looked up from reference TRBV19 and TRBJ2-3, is DGGITQSPKYLFRKEGQNVTLSCEQNLNHDAMYWYRQDPGQGLRLIYYSQIVNDFQKGDIAEGYSVSREKKESFPLTVTSAQKNPTAFYLCASSIDGTSTDTQYFGPGTRLTVL.

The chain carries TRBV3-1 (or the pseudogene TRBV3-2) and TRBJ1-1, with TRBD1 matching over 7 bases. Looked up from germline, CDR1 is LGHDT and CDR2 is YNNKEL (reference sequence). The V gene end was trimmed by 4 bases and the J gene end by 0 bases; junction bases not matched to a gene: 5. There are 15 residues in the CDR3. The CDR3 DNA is TGTGCCAGCAGCCTTTCAGGGGGAGTGAACACTGAAGCTTTCTTT. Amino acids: CASSLSGGVNTEAFF.

The CDR3 DNA reads TGTGCCAGCAGCCCTCTAGCGGGAGGGCAGGGGTACGAGCAGTACTTC. Its translation: CASSPLAGGQGYEQYF. V usage is TRBV7-6 and J usage is TRBJ2-7; 12 positions agree with TRBD2. Germline V lookup: CDR1 SGHVS, CDR2 FNYEAQ. V dropped 5 bases and J dropped 4; count of bases not matched to a gene: 9. The CDR3 contains 16 residues.